Following are 30 T cell receptor beta chains from one sample sequenced in a study of Ad26.COV2.S vaccination and SARS-CoV-2 variants. Treatment: 15 to 20 received Ad26.COV2.S at low or high dose, single or two shots; five or six received placebo; per-sample allocation not given. Samples analyzed were those drawn on day 63 after the first vaccine or placebo injection. Profiled with immunoSEQ multiplex PCR; TCRdb holds only in-frame clones, not every one. This repertoire shows hundreds of thousands of clones, around 87% found once; its top ten account for roughly 3.5%. The sequencing used peripheral blood, collected in a trial of Ad26.COV2.S vaccine versus placebo. These receptor sequences come from a person between 18 and 65 years old who received the Ad26.COV2.S COVID-19 vaccine or a placebo.

The rearrangement uses TRBV9 and TRBJ1-2, with D maybe TRBD1 (6 bases). This CDR3 is built from 19 residues. CDR1 SGDLS and CDR2 YYNGEE come from the germline V gene. With 0 bases removed from V and 1 base from J, the gap between germline ends came to 22 bases. CDR3 region: CASSVATEDSALINYGYTF. CDR3 coding DNA: TGTGCCAGCAGCGTAGCTACAGAGGACAGTGCCCTCATTAACTATGGCTACACCTTC.

The chain carries TRBV2 and TRBJ2-5; no clear D gene. Germline CDR1 and CDR2: SNHLY and FYNNEI. V gave up 5 bases and J gave up 5 bases, with 24 bases separating them. This CDR3 contains 17 residues. This CDR3 reads CASSHYRNDPGDETQYF. Written as DNA, the CDR3 is TGTGCCAGCAGTCACTATAGGAACGACCCCGGAGACGAGACCCAGTACTTC.

J is TRBJ2-5 and V is TRBV5-4; no clear D gene. The CDR3 contains 15 residues. CDR1 is SGHNT and CDR2 is YYREEE in the germline V gene (reference sequence). V dropped 3 bases and J dropped 2 bases, with 14 bases sitting between them. CDR3 sequence: CASSSRRGLQETQYF. Written as DNA, the CDR3 is TGTGCCAGCAGCTCCCGGCGCGGCCTTCAAGAGACCCAGTACTTC. Full variable domain (outside the CDR3, taken from reference TRBV5-4 and TRBJ2-5): ETGVTQSPTHLIKTRGQQVTLRCSSQSGHNTVSWYQQALGQGPQFIFQYYREEENGRGNFPPRFSGLQFPNYSSELNVNALELDDSALYLCASSSRRGLQETQYFGPGTRLLVL.

V gene TRBV7-8 combines with J gene TRBJ2-7, with 7 positions matching TRBD1. With V trimmed by 5 bases and J by 5 bases, 12 bases remained unmatched. CDR1 and CDR2 from the germline V gene are SGHVS and FQNEAQ. The CDR3 length is 15 residues. CDR3 DNA: TGTGCCAGCAGCGCCGAAACAGGGGTGATAAACGAGCAGTACTTC. This encodes CASSAETGVINEQYF.

The V gene is TRBV30, the J gene TRBJ1-2; D possibly corresponds to TRBD1 (6 bases). The germline V and J ends were trimmed by 2 bases and 7 bases, with 11 bases remaining between them. The CDR3 has 12 residues. CDR1 is GTSNPN and CDR2 is SVGIG in the germline V gene (reference sequence). CDR3 nucleotides: TGTGCCTGGAGTCCCTCAGGGGCTGGCTACACCTTC. Translating it yields CAWSPSGAGYTF.

This clone turned up a few times. The chain has TRBV5-1 and TRBJ1-1; weak D call: TRBD1 (5 bases). Trimming removed 7 bases at V and 3 bases at J, with 19 bases between. The CDR3 is 15 amino acids. The germline V gene encodes CDR1 SGHRS and CDR2 YFSETQ. Here the CDR3 DNA reads TGCGCCAGCGCCCTGACGGGGCCGGAGGACACTGAAGCTTTCTTT. Protein: CASALTGPEDTEAFF.

The gene calls are TRBV7-9 and TRBJ1-1; D unclear. V lost 5 bases, J lost 2 bases, and 24 bases lay in between. Per germline, CDR1 SEHNR and CDR2 FQNEAQ (reference sequence). The CDR3 is made up of 18 amino acids. The CDR3 loop reads CASSPRPYRTLPNTEAFF. Here the CDR3 DNA reads TGTGCCAGCAGCCCCCGCCCTTATAGGACGCTTCCCAACACTGAAGCTTTCTTT. Full variable domain (rest looked up from reference TRBV7-9 and TRBJ1-1): DTGVSQNPRHKITKRGQNVTFRCDPISEHNRLYWYRQTLGQGPEFLTYFQNEAQLEKSRLLSDRFSAERPKGSFSTLEIQRTEQGDSAMYLCASSPRPYRTLPNTEAFFGQGTRLTVV.

The chain recombines TRBV13 with TRBJ1-2; D is unresolved. V was trimmed by 5 bases and J by 8 bases, leaving 12 bases between them. The germline V gene has CDR1 PRHDT and CDR2 FYEKMQ (reference sequence). The CDR3 has 12 amino acids. The CDR3 reads CASSVGLRGYTF. Here the CDR3 DNA reads TGTGCCAGCAGCGTCGGGTTGAGAGGCTACACCTTC.

The chain recombines TRBV2 with TRBJ2-7, with TRBD1 as a possible D gene (7 bases). The length of the CDR3 is 15 residues. Between the trimmed V and J ends, which lost 4 bases and 1 base, there was a span of 14 bases. CDR1 is SNHLY and CDR2 is FYNNEI in the germline V gene. The CDR3 region is CASSGLGQASYEQYF. CDR3 nucleotides: TGTGCCAGCAGTGGACTAGGACAGGCGTCCTACGAGCAGTACTTC.

The J gene is TRBJ2-7, the V gene TRBV2; 12 bases align to TRBD1. This CDR3 is 14 amino acids long. V was pared by 7 bases and J by 7 bases, with 8 bases of the junction left unmatched. The germline CDR1 and CDR2 sequences are SNHLY and FYNNEI. For the CDR3, the DNA is TGTGCCAGCAATTGGGACAGGGGGCGCGGTGAGCAGTACTTC. It is translated as CASNWDRGRGEQYF.

The chain combines TRBV10-1 with TRBJ2-5; maybe TRBD1 (5 bases). The CDR3 consists of 14 residues. Germline lookup yields CDR1 WNHNN and CDR2 SYGVQD (reference sequence). Trimming took off 3 bases at V and 4 bases at J, with 12 bases between the two ends. In DNA form, the CDR3 reads TGCGCCAGCAGTGACCAGGGAAGAATAGAGACCCAGTACTTC. Translating gives CASSDQGRIETQYF.

The V and J genes are TRBV28 and TRBJ1-2; 9 bases align to TRBD1. The CDR3 runs to 14 residues. With V trimmed by 6 bases and J by 4 bases, 6 bases remained unmatched. Germline V gives CDR1 MDHEN, CDR2 SYDVKM. The CDR3 spells CASSQTGGSYGYTF. The CDR3 DNA reads TGTGCCAGCAGCCAGACAGGGGGTAGCTATGGCTACACCTTC.

The chain has TRBV30 and TRBJ1-5; 11 positions match TRBD1. CDR1 and CDR2 (germline): GTSNPN, SVGIG (reference sequence). The CDR3 sequence is 15 residues long. V dropped 5 bases and J dropped 6; count of bases not matched to a gene: 9. The CDR3 region is CAWAHGTGGSQPQHF. The CDR3 nucleotides are TGTGCCTGGGCCCACGGGACAGGGGGTAGTCAGCCCCAGCATTTT.

The chain joins TRBV5-8 to TRBJ1-1, with D perhaps TRBD1 (5 bases). The CDR3 is made up of 13 amino acids. The germline V and J ends were trimmed by 3 bases and 8 bases, with 14 bases remaining between them. Germline CDR1 is SGHTS and CDR2 is YDEGEE. This chain's CDR3 is CASSSTQGGEAFF. The CDR3 bases are TGTGCCAGCAGCTCTACGCAGGGCGGAGAAGCTTTCTTT.

This chain uses TRBV18 with TRBJ1-4; D is undetermined. Trimming left V 1 base short and J 4 bases short, with 10 bases between. Germline V CDR1 and CDR2: KGHSH, LQKENI. The CDR3 extends over 15 amino acids. For the CDR3, the DNA is TGTGCCAGCTCACCACGAGGGCAGGTTAATGAAAAACTGTTTTTT. This gives the protein CASSPRGQVNEKLFF.

This chain connects TRBV10-3 to TRBJ2-7; D may be TRBD2 (7 bases). This CDR3 is 16 amino acids long. In germline, CDR1 is ENHRY, CDR2 SYGVKD. The V end lost 8 bases, the J end lost 2 bases, and 22 bases lay between the germline ends. CDR3 nucleotides: TGTGCCATCGCGGCCGGGGGGCTATATTCCCCCTACGAGCAGTACTTC. Residues: CAIAAGGLYSPYEQYF.

This chain links TRBV4-1 with TRBJ2-7; D possibly corresponds to TRBD1 (6 bases). CDR1 is MGHRA, CDR2 YSYEKL, per germline. The ends were cut back, 3 bases at V and 2 bases at J, with 17 bases in the middle. This CDR3 contains 16 residues. The CDR3 region has the DNA TGCGCCAGCAGCCAGCCGAGGCAGGGGCACACCTACGAGCAGTACTTC. As protein: CASSQPRQGHTYEQYF.

The V call is TRBV9, the J call TRBJ1-2; D is unclear. The ends were cut back, 0 bases at V and 6 bases at J, with 18 bases in the middle. This CDR3 comprises 16 residues. Germline lookup yields CDR1 SGDLS and CDR2 YYNGEE. The CDR3 region has the DNA TGTGCCAGCAGCGTAGCCCTTACGGCACACGGGAATGGCTACACCTTC. Protein product: CASSVALTAHGNGYTF.

CDR3 residues: CASSSPTGSRPTEAFF. The CDR3, as DNA: TGTGCCAGCAGCTCGCCGACAGGGTCTAGACCCACTGAAGCTTTCTTT. The V gene is TRBV7-2, the J gene TRBJ1-1, with TRBD1 matching over 7 bases. In germline, CDR1 is SGHTA, CDR2 FQGNSA. V was pared by 4 bases and J by 4 bases, with 12 bases of the junction left unmatched. The CDR3 is 16 residues long.

The rearrangement links TRBV21-1 to TRBJ1-5. TRBV21-1 is an annotated pseudogene. The CDR3 spans 17 residues. This CDR3 reads CASSKGRGVTSNQPQHF. In DNA, the CDR3 is TGTGCCAGCAGCAAAGGGAGAGGTGTTACTAGCAATCAGCCCCAGCATTTT.

V gene TRBV4-2 combines with J gene TRBJ2-1; D remains unclear. The V end was cut by 1 base, the J end by 4 bases, with 8 bases between. CDR3 length: 14 residues. Germline-derived CDR1 and CDR2 are LGHNA and YNFKEQ. Here the CDR3 reads CASSQGVDYNEQFF. Here the CDR3 DNA reads TGTGCCAGCAGCCAAGGTGTAGATTACAATGAGCAGTTCTTC.

This chain links TRBV4-1 with TRBJ1-4; D possibly corresponds to TRBD1 (5 bases). Germline V lookup: CDR1 MGHRA, CDR2 YSYEKL. The CDR3 runs 13 residues. Trimming took off 5 bases at V and 8 bases at J, with 12 bases between the two ends. CDR3 region: CASSVGVREKLFF. DNA for the CDR3: TGCGCCAGCAGCGTAGGGGTTCGGGAAAAACTGTTTTTT.

The genes are TRBV30 and TRBJ2-7, with TRBD1 matching 7 bases. Trimming took 2 bases from V and 4 from J; bases not matched to a gene: 8. CDR1 is GTSNPN, CDR2 SVGIG, per germline (reference sequence). The length of the CDR3 is 14 residues. CDR3 sequence reads: CAWSTTGITYEQYF. As DNA, the CDR3 is TGTGCCTGGAGTACGACAGGGATCACGTACGAGCAGTACTTC.

The rearrangement links TRBV18 to TRBJ2-2; D is ambiguous. Trimming removed 1 base from V and 4 bases from J, with 19 bases in between. The length of the CDR3 is 18 residues. Per the germline V gene, CDR1 is KGHSH and CDR2 is LQKENI. The DNA for the CDR3 is TGTGCCAGCTCACCACGGCCCCCATCCCGCACACCCACCGGGGAGCTGTTTTTT. Amino acid sequence: CASSPRPPSRTPTGELFF.

V gene TRBV7-8 combines with J gene TRBJ2-1; D perhaps matches TRBD2 (5 bases). This CDR3 is built from 14 residues. The germline V and J ends were trimmed by 4 bases and 10 bases, with 17 bases remaining between them. Germline CDR1 is SGHVS and CDR2 is FQNEAQ. The CDR3 bases are TGTGCCAGCAGCTCCCCCCCGGAGGTCCAGGAGCAGTTCTTC. This encodes CASSSPPEVQEQFF.

On this clone: Germline and junction disagree at one end, which may indicate a read error. The chain has TRBV5-1 and TRBJ2-7, with TRBD1 identical over 8 bases. The length of the CDR3 is 12 residues. Germline V CDR1 and CDR2: SGHRS, YFSETQ. The DNA of the CDR3 is TGCGCCAGCAGCACCACAGGGGGTGCCCTCCACTTC. Protein product: CASSTTGGALHF. Full variable domain (outside the CDR3, taken from reference TRBV5-1 and TRBJ2-7): KAGVTQTPRYLIKTRGQQVTLSCSPISGHRSVSWYQQTPGQGLQFLFEYFSETQRNKGNFPGRFSGRQFSNSRSEMNVSTLELGDSALYLCASSTTGGALHFGPGTRLTVT.

The V gene is TRBV7-3, the J gene TRBJ1-1, with D hard to call. V was shortened by 0 bases and J by 1 base, with 3 bases between the two germline ends. This CDR3 spans 13 amino acids. CDR1 and CDR2 (germline): SGHTA, FQGTGA. In DNA form, the CDR3 reads TGTGCCAGCAGCTTAACCAAGAACACTGAAGCTTTCTTT. Amino acid sequence: CASSLTKNTEAFF.

This chain links TRBV6-1 with TRBJ2-5; 8 bases match TRBD2. V lost 2 bases to trimming and J lost 5 bases; unmatched junction nucleotides: 10. Per germline, CDR1 MNHNS and CDR2 SASEGT. CDR3 length equals 16 residues. The CDR3 protein is CASSESYRPSGETQYF. Written as DNA, the CDR3 is TGTGCCAGCAGTGAATCTTATAGGCCTAGCGGGGAGACCCAGTACTTC.

V usage is TRBV18 and J usage is TRBJ1-2, with 7 positions matching TRBD1. Germline CDR1 reads KGHSH; CDR2 reads LQKENI. The CDR3 is made up of 14 amino acids. Trimming took 3 bases from V and 6 from J; bases not matched to a gene: 7. CDR3 residues: CASSPQDREDGYTF. CDR3 bases: TGTGCCAGCTCACCTCAAGACAGGGAGGATGGCTACACCTTC.

V and J are TRBV19 and TRBJ2-2; D may be TRBD1 (6 bases). The CDR3 sequence is 15 residues long. CDR1 is LNHDA and CDR2 is SQIVND in the germline V gene (reference sequence). V shed 6 bases and J shed 4 bases, with 15 bases lying between them. The CDR3 loop is CASSPRRGSTGELFF. CDR3 in DNA: TGTGCCAGTAGCCCGCGAAGGGGGTCCACCGGGGAGCTGTTTTTT.